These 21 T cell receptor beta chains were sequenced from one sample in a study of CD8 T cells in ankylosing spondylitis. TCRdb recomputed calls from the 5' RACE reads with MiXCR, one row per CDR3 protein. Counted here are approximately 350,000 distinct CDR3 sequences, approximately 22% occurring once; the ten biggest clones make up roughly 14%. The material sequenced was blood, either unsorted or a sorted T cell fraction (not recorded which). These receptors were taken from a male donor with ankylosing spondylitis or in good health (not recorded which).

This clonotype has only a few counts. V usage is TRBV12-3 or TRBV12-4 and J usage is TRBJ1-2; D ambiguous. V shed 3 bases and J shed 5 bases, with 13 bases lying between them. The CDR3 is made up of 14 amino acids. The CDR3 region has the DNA TGTGCCAGCAGTTTTAACATGTTGGATTATGGCTACACCTTC. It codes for CASSFNMLDYGYTF.

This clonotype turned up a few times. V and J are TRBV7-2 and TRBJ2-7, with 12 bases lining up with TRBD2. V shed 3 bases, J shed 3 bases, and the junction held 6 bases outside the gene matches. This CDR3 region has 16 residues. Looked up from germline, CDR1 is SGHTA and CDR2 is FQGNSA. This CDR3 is CASSFSKTSGGYEQYF. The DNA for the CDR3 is TGTGCCAGCAGCTTTTCAAAGACTAGCGGGGGCTACGAGCAGTACTTC.

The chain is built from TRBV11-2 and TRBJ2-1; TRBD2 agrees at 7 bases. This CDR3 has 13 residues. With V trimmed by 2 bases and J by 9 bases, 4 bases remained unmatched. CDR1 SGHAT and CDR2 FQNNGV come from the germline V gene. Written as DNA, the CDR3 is TGTGCCAGCAGCTTATGGGGAGGGGCTGAGCAGTTCTTC. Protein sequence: CASSLWGGAEQFF.

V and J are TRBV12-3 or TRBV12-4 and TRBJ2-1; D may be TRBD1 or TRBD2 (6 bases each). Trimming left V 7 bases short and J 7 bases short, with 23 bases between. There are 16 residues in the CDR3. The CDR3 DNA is TGTGCCAGCACCCTCGCAGGGGACTCGGTTTATAATGAGCAGTTCTTC. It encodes CASTLAGDSVYNEQFF.

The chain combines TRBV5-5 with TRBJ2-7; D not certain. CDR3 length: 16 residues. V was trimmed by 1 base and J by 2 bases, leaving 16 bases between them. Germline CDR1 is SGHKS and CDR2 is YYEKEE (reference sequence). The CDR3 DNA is TGTGCCAGCAGCTTGCCCTCCCTGACCGCTCCCTACGAGCAGTACTTC. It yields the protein CASSLPSLTAPYEQYF. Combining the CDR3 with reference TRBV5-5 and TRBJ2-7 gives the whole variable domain DAGVTQSPTHLIKTRGQQVTLRCSPISGHKSVSWYQQVLGQGPQFIFQYYEKEERGRGNFPDRFSARQFPNYSSELNVNALLLGDSALYLCASSLPSLTAPYEQYFGPGTRLTVT.

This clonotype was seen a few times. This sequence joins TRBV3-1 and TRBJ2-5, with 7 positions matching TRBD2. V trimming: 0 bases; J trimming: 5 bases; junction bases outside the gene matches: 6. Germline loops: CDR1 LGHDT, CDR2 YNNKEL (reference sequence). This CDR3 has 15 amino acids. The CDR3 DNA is TGTGCCAGCAGCCAAGATTCGCTCGGGGGGGAGACCCAGTACTTC. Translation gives CASSQDSLGGETQYF.

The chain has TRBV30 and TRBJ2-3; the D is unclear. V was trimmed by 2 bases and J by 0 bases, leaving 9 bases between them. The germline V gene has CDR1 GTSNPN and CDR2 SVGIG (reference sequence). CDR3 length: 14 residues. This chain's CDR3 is CAWSPLDSTDTQYF. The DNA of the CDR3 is TGTGCCTGGAGTCCACTGGACAGCACAGATACGCAGTATTTT. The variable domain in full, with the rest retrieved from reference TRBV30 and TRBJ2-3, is SQTIHQWPATLVQPVGSPLSLECTVEGTSNPNLYWYRQAAGRGLQLLFYSVGIGQISSEVPQNLSASRPQDRQFILSSKKLLLSDSGFYLCAWSPLDSTDTQYFGPGTRLTVL.

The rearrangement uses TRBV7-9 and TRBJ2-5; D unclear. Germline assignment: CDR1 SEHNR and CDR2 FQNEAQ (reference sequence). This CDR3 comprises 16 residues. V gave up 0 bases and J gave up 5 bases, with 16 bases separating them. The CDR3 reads CASSLAPTLPEETQYF. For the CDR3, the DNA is TGTGCCAGCAGCTTAGCTCCAACTCTACCTGAGGAGACCCAGTACTTC.

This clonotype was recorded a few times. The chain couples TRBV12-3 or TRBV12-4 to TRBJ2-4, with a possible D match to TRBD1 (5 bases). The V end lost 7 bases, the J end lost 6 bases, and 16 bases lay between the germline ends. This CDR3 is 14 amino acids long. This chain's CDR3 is CASKQQAHLNIQYF. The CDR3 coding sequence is TGTGCCAGCAAACAACAGGCTCATCTAAACATTCAGTACTTC.

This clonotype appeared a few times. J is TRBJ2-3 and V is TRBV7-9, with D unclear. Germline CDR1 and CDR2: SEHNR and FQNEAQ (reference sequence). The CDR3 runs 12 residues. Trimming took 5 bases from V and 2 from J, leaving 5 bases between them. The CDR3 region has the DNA TGTGCCAGCAGCACCTTCACAGATACGCAGTATTTT. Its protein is CASSTFTDTQYF.

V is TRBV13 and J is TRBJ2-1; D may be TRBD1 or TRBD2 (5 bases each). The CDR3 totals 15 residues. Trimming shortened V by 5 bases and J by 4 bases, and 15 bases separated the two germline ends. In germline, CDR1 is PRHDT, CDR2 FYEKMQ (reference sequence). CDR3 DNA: TGTGCCAGCAGCGCTCCCGGGACCCAGTACAATGAGCAGTTCTTC. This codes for CASSAPGTQYNEQFF.

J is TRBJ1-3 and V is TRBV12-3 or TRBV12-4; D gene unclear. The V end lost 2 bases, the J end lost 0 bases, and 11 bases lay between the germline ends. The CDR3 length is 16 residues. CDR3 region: CASSLPGTSSGNTIYF. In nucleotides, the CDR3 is TGTGCCAGCAGTTTACCAGGAACGAGCTCTGGAAACACCATATATTTT.

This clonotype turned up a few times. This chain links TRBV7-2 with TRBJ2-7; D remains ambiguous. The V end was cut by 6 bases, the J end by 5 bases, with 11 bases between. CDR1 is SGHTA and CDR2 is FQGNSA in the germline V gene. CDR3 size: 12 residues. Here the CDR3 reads CASSSTVNEQYF. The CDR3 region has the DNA TGTGCCAGCAGTTCAACAGTGAACGAGCAGTACTTC.

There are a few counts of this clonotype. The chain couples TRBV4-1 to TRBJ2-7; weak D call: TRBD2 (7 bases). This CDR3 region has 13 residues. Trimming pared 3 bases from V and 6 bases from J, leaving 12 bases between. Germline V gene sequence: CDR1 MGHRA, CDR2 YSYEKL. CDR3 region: CASSHWGGGEQYF. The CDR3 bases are TGCGCCAGCAGCCATTGGGGGGGCGGCGAGCAGTACTTC.

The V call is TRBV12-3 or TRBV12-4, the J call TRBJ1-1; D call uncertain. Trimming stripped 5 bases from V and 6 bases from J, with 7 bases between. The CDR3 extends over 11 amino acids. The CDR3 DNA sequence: TGTGCCAGCAGTCTTTTCTCTGAAGCTTTCTTT. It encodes CASSLFSEAFF.

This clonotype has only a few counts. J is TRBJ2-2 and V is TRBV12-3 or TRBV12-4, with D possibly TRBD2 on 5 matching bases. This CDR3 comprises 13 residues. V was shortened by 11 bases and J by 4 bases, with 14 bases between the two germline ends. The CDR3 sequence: CAWAEVITGELFF. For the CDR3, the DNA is TGTGCCTGGGCGGAGGTAATCACCGGGGAGCTGTTTTTT.

The CDR3 loop is CSAVNRGVLVTNEKLFF. DNA of the CDR3: TGCAGTGCTGTAAACAGGGGGGTTTTAGTAACTAATGAAAAACTGTTTTTT. The rearrangement links TRBV20-1 to TRBJ1-4, with 8 bases matching TRBD1. Looked up from germline, CDR1 is DFQATT and CDR2 is SNEGSKA (reference sequence). The CDR3 runs 17 residues. The trim removed 5 bases at V and 1 base at J, leaving 12 bases unmatched.

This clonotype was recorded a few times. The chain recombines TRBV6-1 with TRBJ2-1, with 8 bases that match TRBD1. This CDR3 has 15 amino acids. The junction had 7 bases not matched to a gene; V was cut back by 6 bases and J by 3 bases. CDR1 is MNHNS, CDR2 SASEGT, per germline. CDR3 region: CASREDRVYYNEQFF. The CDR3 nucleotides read TGTGCCAGCAGAGAGGACAGGGTATACTACAATGAGCAGTTCTTC.

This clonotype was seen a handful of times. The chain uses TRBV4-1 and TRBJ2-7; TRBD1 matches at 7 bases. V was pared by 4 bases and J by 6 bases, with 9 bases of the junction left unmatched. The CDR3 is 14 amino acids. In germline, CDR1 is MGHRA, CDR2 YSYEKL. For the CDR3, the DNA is TGCGCCAGCAGCCCGGACAGGTTGCGGTCCGAGCAGTACTTC. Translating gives CASSPDRLRSEQYF.

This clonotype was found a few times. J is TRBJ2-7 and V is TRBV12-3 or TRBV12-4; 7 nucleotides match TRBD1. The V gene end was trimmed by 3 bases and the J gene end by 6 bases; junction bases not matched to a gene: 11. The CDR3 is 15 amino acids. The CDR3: CASSLTPGGGTEQYF. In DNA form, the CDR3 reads TGTGCCAGCAGTTTGACTCCAGGGGGTGGAACCGAGCAGTACTTC.

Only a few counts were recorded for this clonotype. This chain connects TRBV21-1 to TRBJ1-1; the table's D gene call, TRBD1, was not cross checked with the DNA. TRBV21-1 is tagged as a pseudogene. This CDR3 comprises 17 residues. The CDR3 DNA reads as TGTGCCAGCAGCCCACCCTGGTGGGACAGGGGTAGCACTGAAGCTTTCTTT. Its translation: CASSPPWWDRGSTEAFF.